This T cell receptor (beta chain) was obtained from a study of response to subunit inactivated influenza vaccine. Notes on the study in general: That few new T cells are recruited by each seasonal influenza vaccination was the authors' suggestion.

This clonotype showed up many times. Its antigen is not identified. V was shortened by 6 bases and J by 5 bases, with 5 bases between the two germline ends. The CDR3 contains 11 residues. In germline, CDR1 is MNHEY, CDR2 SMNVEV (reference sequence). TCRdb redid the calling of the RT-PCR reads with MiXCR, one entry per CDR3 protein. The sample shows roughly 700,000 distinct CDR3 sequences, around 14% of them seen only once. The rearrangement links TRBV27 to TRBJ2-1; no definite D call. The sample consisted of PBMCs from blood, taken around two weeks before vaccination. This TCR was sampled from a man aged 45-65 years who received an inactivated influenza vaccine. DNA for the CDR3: TGTGCCAGCAGGAAAAACAATGAGCAGTTCTTC. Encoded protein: CASRKNNEQFF.